This T cell receptor beta chain was found in a study of TIL therapy for anti-PD-1-resistant metastatic lung cancer. Study as a whole: Patients then received nivolumab; progressors got lymphodepletion, TIL and IL-2. General study findings and limits: This highly selected cohort may not generalize to typical lung cancer patients.

Sequencing used immunoSEQ v3. Libraries were sequenced to some 2 million read pairs (survey) or 5-6 million (deep). The table came from immunoSEQ multiplex PCR; TCRdb's copy has only in-frame clones and leaves some out. The profile covers 40,000 to 60,000 clones, with 70% to 85% appearing a single time and 4.5% to 5.5% taken by the ten largest. As for time point: pre-treatment sample, taken before nivolumab and TIL therapy. Comment on this clone: The antigen remains undetermined.

Trimming at V came to 3 bases and at J to 2 bases, leaving 11 bases not matched to a gene. This CDR3 is built from 18 residues. The germline CDR1 and CDR2 sequences are SGHRS and YFSETQ. The sequenced sample was blood, obtained at baseline. The J gene is TRBJ2-5, the V gene TRBV5-1, with 12 nucleotides matching TRBD2. The clonotype comes from a woman between 25 and 85 years old with non-small cell lung cancer. The CDR3 DNA is TGCGCCAGCAGCTGGCAGACCTGGACTAGCGGGATACAAGAGACCCAGTACTTC. Amino acid sequence: CASSWQTWTSGIQETQYF.